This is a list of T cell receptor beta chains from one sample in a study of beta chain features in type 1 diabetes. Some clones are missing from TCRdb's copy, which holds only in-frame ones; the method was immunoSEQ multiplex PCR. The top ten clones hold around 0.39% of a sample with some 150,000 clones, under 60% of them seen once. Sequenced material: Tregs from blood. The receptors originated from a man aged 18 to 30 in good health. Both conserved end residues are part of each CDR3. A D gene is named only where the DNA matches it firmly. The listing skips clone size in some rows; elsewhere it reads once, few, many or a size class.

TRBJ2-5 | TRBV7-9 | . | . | TGTGCCAGCAGCTCTATAGACAGCGAAGAGACCCAGTACTTC | CASSSIDSEETQYF
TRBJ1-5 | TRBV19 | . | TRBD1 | TGTGCCAGCCGGGACAGGGGCCCTTATAGCAATCAGCCCCAGCATTTT | CASRDRGPYSNQPQHF
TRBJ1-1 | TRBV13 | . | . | TGTGCCAGCAGCTTGGGCAGGGCGTTTGTCACTGAAGCTTTCTTT | CASSLGRAFVTEAFF
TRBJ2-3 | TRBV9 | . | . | TGTGCCAGCAGCGTAGACAGCAGCACAGATACGCAGTATTTT | CASSVDSSTDTQYF
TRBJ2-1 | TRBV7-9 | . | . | TGTGCCAGCAGCTTGACAGGGAGGTCAGAGGATGAGCAGTTCTTC | CASSLTGRSEDEQFF
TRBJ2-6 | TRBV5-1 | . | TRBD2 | TGCGCCAGCAGCTTTACGGCTAGCGGGGGCTCTGGGGCCAACGTCCTGACTTTC | CASSFTASGGSGANVLTF
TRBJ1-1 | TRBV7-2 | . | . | TGTGCCAGCAGCTTTAGTCAGGACAGTATGGGAGGGCTTAGGTCTTTCTTT | CASSFSQDSMGGLRSFF
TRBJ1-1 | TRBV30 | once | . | TGTGCCTCCCTGAGGAGGACGAACACTGAAGCTTTCTTT | CASLRRTNTEAFF
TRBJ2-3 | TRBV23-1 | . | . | TGCGCCAGCAGTCAACGTTCAGGGCGCCCCGCCACAGTCACAGATACGCAGTATTTT | CASSQRSGRPATVTDTQYF
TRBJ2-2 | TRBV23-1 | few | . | TGCGCCAGCAGTCGAGTGACAGGTCCCGCCGGGGAGCTGTTTTTT | CASSRVTGPAGELFF
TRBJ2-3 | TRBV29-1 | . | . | TGCAGCGTTGTTAAAAGGGCCGAAGGGGCTACGCAGTATTTT | CSVVKRAEGATQYF
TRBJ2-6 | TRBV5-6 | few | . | TGTGCCAGCAGCTTGGAGGGGTGGGCGGCCAACGTCCTGACTTTC | CASSLEGWAANVLTF
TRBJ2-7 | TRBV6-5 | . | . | TGTGCCAGCAGTCACCCCCAGATGGAGCAGTACTTC | CASSHPQMEQYF
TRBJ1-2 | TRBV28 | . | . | TGTGCCAGCAGATTTGCGGGGGCGGGCGGCTACACCTTC | CASRFAGAGGYTF
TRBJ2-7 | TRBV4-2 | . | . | TGTGCCAGCAGCCAAGGCTGGGGGGGCACTTCCGTCTACGAGCAGTACTTC | CASSQGWGGTSVYEQYF
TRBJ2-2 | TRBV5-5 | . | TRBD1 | TGTGCCAGCAGCCTCCTACAGGGGGCGCTCACCGGGGAGCTGTTTTTT | CASSLLQGALTGELFF
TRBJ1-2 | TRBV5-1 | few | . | TGCGCCAGCAGCTTGGATCAGGGGTTCTCTCTCAGTATTGGCTACACCTTC | CASSLDQGFSLSIGYTF
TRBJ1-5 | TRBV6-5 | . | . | TGTGCCAGCAGTTACTCCGGGAGTCAGCCCCAGCATTTT | CASSYSGSQPQHF
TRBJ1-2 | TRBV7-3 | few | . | TGTGCCAGCAGCTTAGGGGGGGCCGGCTACACCTTC | CASSLGGAGYTF
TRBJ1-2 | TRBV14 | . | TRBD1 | TGTGCCAGCAGCCGACAGGGGACGGACTATGGCTACACCTTC | CASSRQGTDYGYTF
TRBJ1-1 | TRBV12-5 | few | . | TGTGCTAGTGGTTTCGGGGGGAACACTGAAGCTTTCTTT | CASGFGGNTEAFF
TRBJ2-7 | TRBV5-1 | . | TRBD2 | TGCGCCAGCAGCTTGACTAGCGGCGCCTACGAGCAGTACTTC | CASSLTSGAYEQYF
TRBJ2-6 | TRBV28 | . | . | TGTGCCAGCAGTCCTTACTTAGGGGACTCTGGGGCCAACGTCCTGACTTTC | CASSPYLGDSGANVLTF
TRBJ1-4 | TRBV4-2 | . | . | TGTGCCAGCAGCACCCGACCCGTGAGCGGAACCATCTCGTGGGAAAAACTGTTTTTT | CASSTRPVSGTISWEKLFF
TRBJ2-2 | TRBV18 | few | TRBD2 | TGTGCCAGCTCACGCGGGAGAGGCACCGGGGAGCTGTTTTTT | CASSRGRGTGELFF
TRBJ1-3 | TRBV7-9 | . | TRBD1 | TGTGCCAGCAGCTTAAAGGGGGCGCCTGGAAACACCATATATTTT | CASSLKGAPGNTIYF
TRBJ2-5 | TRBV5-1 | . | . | TGCGCCAGCAGCACCCAATTTACAGGCCGGGAGACCCAGTACTTC | CASSTQFTGRETQYF
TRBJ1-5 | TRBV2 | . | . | TGTGCCACCGGGCCCTTGCCGCGGGGCAATCAGCCCCAGCATTTT | CATGPLPRGNQPQHF
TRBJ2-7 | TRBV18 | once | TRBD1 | TGTGCCAGCTCACCATCACAGGGGGCTGAGGAGCAGTACTTC | CASSPSQGAEEQYF
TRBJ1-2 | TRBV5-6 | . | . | TGTGCCAGCAGCTTTATGGGCGCCTATGGCTACACCTTC | CASSFMGAYGYTF
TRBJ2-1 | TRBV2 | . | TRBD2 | TGTGCCAGCCCCGGGGCTAGCGGGAACAATGAGCAGTTCTTC | CASPGASGNNEQFF
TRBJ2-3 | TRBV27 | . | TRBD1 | TGTGCCAGCAGAGAACAGGGGCGCGATACGCAGTATTTT | CASREQGRDTQYF
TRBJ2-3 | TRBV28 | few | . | TGTGCCAGCAGATTGGGGGCGCGTACGCAGTATTTT | CASRLGARTQYF
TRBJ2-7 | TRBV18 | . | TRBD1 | TGTGCCAGCTCAACGGGACAGGGGGGTTCCTACGAGCAGTACTTC | CASSTGQGGSYEQYF
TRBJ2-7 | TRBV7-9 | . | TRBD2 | TGTGCCAGCAGCTTAAGGGCCCCGGGACTAGCGGTACCCTACGAGCAGTACTTC | CASSLRAPGLAVPYEQYF
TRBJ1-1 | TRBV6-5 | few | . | TGTGCCAGCAGTTACTCGTACAGCAGTAACACTGAAGCTTTCTTT | CASSYSYSSNTEAFF
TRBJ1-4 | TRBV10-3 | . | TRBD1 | TGTGCCATCAGTGAGTCCAGGGGGCGTATTGAAAAACTGTTTTTT | CAISESRGRIEKLFF
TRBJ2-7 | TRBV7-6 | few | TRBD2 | TGTGCCAGCAGCTTAGGGGGACTAGCGGGTTACGAGCAGTACTTC | CASSLGGLAGYEQYF
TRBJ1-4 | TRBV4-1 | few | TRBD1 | TGCGCCAGCAGCCAAGGAACAGGGGTTAATGAAAAACTGTTTTTT | CASSQGTGVNEKLFF
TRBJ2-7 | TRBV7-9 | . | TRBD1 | TGTGCCAGCAGACTTCGGACAGGGCACGAGCAGTACTTC | CASRLRTGHEQYF
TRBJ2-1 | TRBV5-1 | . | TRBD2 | TGCGCCAGCAGCTTGGCCCCGGTAAGCGGGGGCTACAATGAGCAGTTCTTC | CASSLAPVSGGYNEQFF
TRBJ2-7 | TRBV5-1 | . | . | TGCGCCAGCAGCTTGGTAGTGTCCTACGAGCAGTACTTC | CASSLVVSYEQYF
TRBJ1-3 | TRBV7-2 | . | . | TGTGCCAGCAGCTTAGTCGGTTCTGGAAACACCATATATTTT | CASSLVGSGNTIYF
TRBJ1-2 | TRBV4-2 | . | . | TGTGCCAGCAGCCAAGATCCGGGGCGGGATCGAGATGGCTACACCTTC | CASSQDPGRDRDGYTF
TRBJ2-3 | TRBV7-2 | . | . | TGTGCCAGCAGCTTTTACACAGATACGCAGTATTTT | CASSFYTDTQYF
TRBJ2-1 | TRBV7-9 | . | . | TGTGCCAGCAGACTCTATGGGAGCGGTGATGAGCAGTTCTTC | CASRLYGSGDEQFF
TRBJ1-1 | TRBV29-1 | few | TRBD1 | TGCAGCGTTGTAGGGGGCGCGTGGACTGAAGCTTTCTTT | CSVVGGAWTEAFF
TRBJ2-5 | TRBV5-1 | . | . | TGCGCCAGCAGCGTCGGGGTTCAAGAGACCCAGTACTTC | CASSVGVQETQYF
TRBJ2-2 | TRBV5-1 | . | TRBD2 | TGCGCCAGCAGCTTGACCGTGAGCGGGGGGACCGGGGAGCTGTTTTTT | CASSLTVSGGTGELFF
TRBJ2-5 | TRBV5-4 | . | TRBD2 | TGTGCCAGCAGCTTAGCGGGGGGGCCAGAGACCCAGTACTTC | CASSLAGGPETQYF
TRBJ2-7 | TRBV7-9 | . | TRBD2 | TGTGCCAGCAGCTTGTCCCCAGTTAGCGGGGGCCTCTCCTACGAGCAGTACTTC | CASSLSPVSGGLSYEQYF